This entry features one T cell receptor beta chain sequence. The data derive from a study of cytomegalovirus exposure and HLA in healthy donors. Repertoires were generated with immunoSEQ multiplex PCR, while TCRdb's copy carries only in-frame clones and drops some. The sample includes fewer than 200,000 clones, 65% to 90% seen only once; the top ten take around 2.4%. This sequence was found in a woman under 30 in good health and CMV-seronegative. Sequences were obtained from PBMCs.

In nucleotides, the CDR3 is TGTGCCAGCGGTTGGACGGACCGGGGGGCTTATGGCTACACCTTC. This gives the protein CASGWTDRGAYGYTF. The V gene is TRBV28, the J gene TRBJ1-2; D possibly corresponds to TRBD1 (6 bases). This CDR3 has 15 residues. Germline CDR1 is MDHEN and CDR2 is SYDVKM. Trimming removed 8 bases from V and 5 bases from J, with 21 bases in between.